This note documents a single T cell receptor (beta chain) sequence. The antigen is not known. The data stem from a study of T cell responses to AZD1222 COVID-19 vaccine. Only in-frame clones appear in the TCRdb table, and some are missing; sequencing was by immunoSEQ multiplex PCR. This sample carries roughly 100,000 clones, around nine tenths of them seen once, and the ten largest clones take 3.3%. Findings of the study overall: Spike-specific TCRs gained breadth and depth after people received two AZD1222 doses. Repertoires were sampled only after the peak T cell response. Among those given AZD1222, only five to seven were seropositive at baseline.

Trimming took 0 bases from V and 9 from J; bases not matched to a gene: 18. CDR1 and CDR2 from the germline V gene are LGHNT and FRNRAP. This CDR3 comprises 18 residues. The V gene is TRBV12-5, the J gene TRBJ1-2, with 8 bases fitting TRBD1. This TCR derives from an adult who received the MenACWY meningococcal vaccine as a control. The specimen comprised peripheral blood, sampled 28 days after the second dose of the MenACWY control vaccine. CDR3 nucleotides: TGTGCTAGTGGTTTGGTTTGGGGCAGGGGGCCCCGTTATGGGCGCTACACCTTC. This encodes CASGLVWGRGPRYGRYTF.